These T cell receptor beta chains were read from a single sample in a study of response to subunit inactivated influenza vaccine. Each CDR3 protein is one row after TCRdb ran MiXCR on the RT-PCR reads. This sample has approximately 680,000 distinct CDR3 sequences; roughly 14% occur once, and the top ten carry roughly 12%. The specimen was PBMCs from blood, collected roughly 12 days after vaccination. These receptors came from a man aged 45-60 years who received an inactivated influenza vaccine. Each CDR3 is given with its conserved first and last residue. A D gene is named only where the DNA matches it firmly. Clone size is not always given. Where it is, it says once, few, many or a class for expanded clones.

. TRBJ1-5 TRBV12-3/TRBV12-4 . CASRTTGASNQPQHF TGTGCCAGCAGAACAACGGGGGCAAGCAATCAGCCCCAGCATTTT
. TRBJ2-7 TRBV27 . CASSLRLWEQYF TGTGCCAGCAGTTTACGCCTGTGGGAGCAGTACTTC
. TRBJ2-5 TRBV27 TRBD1 CASTPTGSGETQYF TGTGCCAGCACTCCGACAGGGTCAGGGGAGACCCAGTACTTC
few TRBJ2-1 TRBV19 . CASSISSLLYNEQFF TGTGCCAGTAGTATAAGTTCCCTTCTTTACAATGAGCAGTTCTTC
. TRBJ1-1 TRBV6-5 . CASSYGGITGEAFF TGTGCCAGCAGTTACGGGGGTATCACCGGTGAAGCTTTCTTT
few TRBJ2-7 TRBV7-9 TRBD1 CASSLASGTGAYEQYF TGTGCCAGCAGCTTAGCTTCCGGGACAGGGGCCTACGAGCAGTACTTC
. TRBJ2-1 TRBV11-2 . CASSSLGQGINGQFF TGTGCCAGCAGCTCCTTAGGGCAGGGGATAAATGGGCAGTTCTTC
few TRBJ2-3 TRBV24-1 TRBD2 CATSATSGGADTQYF TGTGCCACCAGTGCTACTAGCGGGGGCGCAGATACGCAGTATTTT
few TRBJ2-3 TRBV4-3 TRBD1 CASSQTGTASTDTQYF TGCGCCAGCAGCCAGACCGGGACAGCAAGCACAGATACGCAGTATTTT
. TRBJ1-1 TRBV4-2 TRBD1 CASSPSRTGRNTEAFF TGTGCCAGCTCGCCCTCCAGGACAGGACGGAACACTGAAGCTTTCTTT
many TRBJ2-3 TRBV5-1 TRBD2 CASSKGTSATDTQYF TGCGCCAGCAGCAAGGGGACTAGCGCAACAGATACGCAGTATTTT
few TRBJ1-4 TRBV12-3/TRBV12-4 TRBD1 CASSPKAGTGNEKLFF TGTGCCAGCAGTCCAAAAGCCGGGACAGGGAATGAAAAACTGTTTTTT
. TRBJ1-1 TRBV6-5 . CASSYSKAARTEAFF TGTGCCAGCAGTTACTCGAAGGCGGCAAGAACTGAAGCTTTCTTT
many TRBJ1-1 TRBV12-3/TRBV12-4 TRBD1 CASSLRTGRLTEAFF TGTGCCAGCAGTTTGAGGACAGGGAGACTCACTGAAGCTTTCTTT
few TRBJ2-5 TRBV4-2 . CASSQDLDLQETQYF TGTGCCAGCAGCCAAGATCTAGACCTCCAAGAGACCCAGTACTTC
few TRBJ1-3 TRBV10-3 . CAISEDGGSGNTIYF TGTGCCATCAGTGAGGACGGTGGCTCTGGAAACACCATATATTTT
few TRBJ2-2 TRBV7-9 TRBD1 CASSAGQEAGELFF TGTGCCAGCAGCGCCGGACAGGAAGCCGGGGAGCTGTTTTTT